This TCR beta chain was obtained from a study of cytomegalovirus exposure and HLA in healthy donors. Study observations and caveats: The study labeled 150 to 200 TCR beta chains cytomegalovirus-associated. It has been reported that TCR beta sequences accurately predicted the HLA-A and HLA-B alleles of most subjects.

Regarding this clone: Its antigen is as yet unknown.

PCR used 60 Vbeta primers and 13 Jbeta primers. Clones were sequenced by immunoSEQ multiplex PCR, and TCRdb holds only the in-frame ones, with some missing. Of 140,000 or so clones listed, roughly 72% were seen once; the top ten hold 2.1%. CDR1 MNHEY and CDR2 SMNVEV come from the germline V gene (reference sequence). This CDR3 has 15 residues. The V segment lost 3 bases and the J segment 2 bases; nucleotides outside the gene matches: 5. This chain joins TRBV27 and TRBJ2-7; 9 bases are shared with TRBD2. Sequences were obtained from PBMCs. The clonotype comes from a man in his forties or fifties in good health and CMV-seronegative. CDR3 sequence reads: CASSLALAGPYEQYF. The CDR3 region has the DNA TGTGCCAGCAGTTTGGCGCTAGCGGGACCCTACGAGCAGTACTTC.